This T cell receptor beta chain was retrieved from a study of T cell responses to AZD1222 COVID-19 vaccine. As to this clone: What it recognizes is unknown.

Notes on the study in general: The span of vaccine-associated CD4 TCRs extended across spike, with dominance at 160-218 and 743-854. Close to half of spike-specific TCRs reportedly recognize unmutated variant regions.

Using immunoSEQ multiplex PCR, the repertoire was profiled, and TCRdb retains in-frame clones only, with some absent. Here the sample spans under 100,000 clones, roughly 90% being singletons. Trimming took 5 bases from V and 4 from J, leaving 11 bases between them. CDR3 length: 13 residues. Germline V gene sequence: CDR1 LNHDA, CDR2 SQIVND (reference sequence). Sequenced here: peripheral blood, sampled on day 0 of AZD1222 vaccination. This chain uses TRBV19 with TRBJ1-1; D is ambiguous. The clonotype comes from an adult in good health. The CDR3 loop is CASSPDGVTEAFF. The CDR3, as DNA: TGTGCCAGTAGTCCCGATGGGGTCACTGAAGCTTTCTTT.